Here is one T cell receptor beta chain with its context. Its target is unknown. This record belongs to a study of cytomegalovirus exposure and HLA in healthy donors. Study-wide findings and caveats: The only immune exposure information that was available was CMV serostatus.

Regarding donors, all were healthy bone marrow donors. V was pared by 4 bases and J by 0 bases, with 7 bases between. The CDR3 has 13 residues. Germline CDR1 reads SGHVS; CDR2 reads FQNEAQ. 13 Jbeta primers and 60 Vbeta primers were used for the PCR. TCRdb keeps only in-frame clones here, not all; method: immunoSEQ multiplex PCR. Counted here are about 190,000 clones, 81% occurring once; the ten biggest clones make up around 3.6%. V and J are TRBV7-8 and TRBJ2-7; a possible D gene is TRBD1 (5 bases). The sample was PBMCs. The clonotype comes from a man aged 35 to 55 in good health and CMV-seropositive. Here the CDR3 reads CASSSTVSYEQYF. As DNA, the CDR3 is TGTGCCAGCAGCTCGACAGTCTCCTACGAGCAGTACTTC. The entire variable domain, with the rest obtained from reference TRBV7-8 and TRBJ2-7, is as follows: GAGVSQSPRYKVAKRGQDVALRCDPISGHVSLFWYQQALGQGPEFLTYFQNEAQLDKSGLPSDRFFAERPEGSVSTLKIQRTQQEDSAVYLCASSSTVSYEQYFGPGTRLTVT.